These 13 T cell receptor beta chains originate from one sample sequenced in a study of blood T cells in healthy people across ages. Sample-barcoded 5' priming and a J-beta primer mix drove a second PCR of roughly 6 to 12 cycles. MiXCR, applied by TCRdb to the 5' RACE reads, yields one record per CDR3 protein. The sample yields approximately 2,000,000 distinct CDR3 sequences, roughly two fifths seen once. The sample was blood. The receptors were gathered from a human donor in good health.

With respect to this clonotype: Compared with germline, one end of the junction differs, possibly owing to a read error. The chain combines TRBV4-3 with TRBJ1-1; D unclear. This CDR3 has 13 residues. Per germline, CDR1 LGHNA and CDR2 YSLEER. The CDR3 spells CANSQDVSTEAFF. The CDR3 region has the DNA TGCGCCAACAGCCAAGATGTCAGCACTGAAGCTTTCTTT.

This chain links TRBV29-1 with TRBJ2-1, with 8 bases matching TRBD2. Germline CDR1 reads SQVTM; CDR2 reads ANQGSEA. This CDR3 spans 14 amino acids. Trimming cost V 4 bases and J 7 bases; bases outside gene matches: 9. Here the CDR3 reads CSVAVAGGLNEQFF. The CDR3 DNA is TGCAGCGTTGCCGTCGCGGGGGGATTAAATGAGCAGTTCTTC.

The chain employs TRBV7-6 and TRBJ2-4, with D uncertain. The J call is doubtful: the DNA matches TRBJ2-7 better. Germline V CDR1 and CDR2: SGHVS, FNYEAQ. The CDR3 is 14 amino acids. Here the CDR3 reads CASSDHSYPYEQYF. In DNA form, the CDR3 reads TGTGCCAGCAGCGACCACTCCTACCCCTACGAGCAGTACTTC.

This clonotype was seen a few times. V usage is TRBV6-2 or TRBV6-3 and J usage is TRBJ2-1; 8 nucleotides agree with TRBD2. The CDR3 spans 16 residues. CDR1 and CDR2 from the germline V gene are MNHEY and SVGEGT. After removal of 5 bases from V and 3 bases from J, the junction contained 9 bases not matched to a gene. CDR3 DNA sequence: TGTGCCAGCAGTCCCCGGCGGGGGGCGAGCTACAATGAGCAGTTCTTC. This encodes CASSPRRGASYNEQFF.

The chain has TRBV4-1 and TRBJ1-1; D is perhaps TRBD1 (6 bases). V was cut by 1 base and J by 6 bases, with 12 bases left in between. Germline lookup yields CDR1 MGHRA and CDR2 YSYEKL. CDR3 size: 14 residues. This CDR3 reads CASSQVHREAEAFF. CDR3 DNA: TGCGCCAGCAGCCAAGTGCACAGGGAGGCTGAAGCTTTCTTT.

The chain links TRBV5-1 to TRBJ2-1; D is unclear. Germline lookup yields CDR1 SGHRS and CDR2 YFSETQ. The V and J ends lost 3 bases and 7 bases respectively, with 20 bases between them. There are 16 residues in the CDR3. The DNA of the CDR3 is TGCGCCAGCAGCTCCCTGGGTGGCACCCTCATGAATGAGCAGTTCTTC. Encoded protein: CASSSLGGTLMNEQFF.

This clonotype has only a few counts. The CDR3 nucleotides read TGCAGCGTCAACAGGGGGTCCAACGAGCAGTACTTC. Translated, it gives CSVNRGSNEQYF. This chain connects TRBV29-1 to TRBJ2-7; 8 positions agree with TRBD1. The CDR3 is 12 amino acids. Germline CDR1 reads SQVTM; CDR2 reads ANQGSEA. V lost 6 bases to trimming and J lost 5 bases; unmatched junction nucleotides: 6.

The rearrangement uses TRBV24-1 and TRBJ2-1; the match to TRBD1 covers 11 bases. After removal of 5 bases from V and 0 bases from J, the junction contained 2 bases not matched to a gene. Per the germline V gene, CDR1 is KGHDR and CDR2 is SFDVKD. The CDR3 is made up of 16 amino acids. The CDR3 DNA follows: TGTGCCACCAGTGTTGGGACAGGGGGCTCCTACAATGAGCAGTTCTTC. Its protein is CATSVGTGGSYNEQFF.

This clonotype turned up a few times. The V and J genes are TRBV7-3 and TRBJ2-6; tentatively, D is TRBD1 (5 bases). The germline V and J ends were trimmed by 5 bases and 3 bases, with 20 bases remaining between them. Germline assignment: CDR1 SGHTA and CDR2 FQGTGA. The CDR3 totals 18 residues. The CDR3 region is CASSPSDTSEIGANVLTF. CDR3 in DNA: TGTGCCAGCAGCCCCTCGGACACGTCGGAAATTGGGGCCAACGTCCTGACTTTC.

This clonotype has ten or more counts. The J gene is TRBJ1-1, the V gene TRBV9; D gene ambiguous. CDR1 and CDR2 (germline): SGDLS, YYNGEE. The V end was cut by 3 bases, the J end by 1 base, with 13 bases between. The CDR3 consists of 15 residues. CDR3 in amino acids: CASSAGPMGNTEAFF. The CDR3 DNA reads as TGTGCCAGCAGCGCCGGACCGATGGGGAACACTGAAGCTTTCTTT.

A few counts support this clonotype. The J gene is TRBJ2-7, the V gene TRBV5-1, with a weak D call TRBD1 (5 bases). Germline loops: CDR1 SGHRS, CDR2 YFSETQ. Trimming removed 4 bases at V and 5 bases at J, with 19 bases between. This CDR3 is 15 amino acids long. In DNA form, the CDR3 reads TGCGCCAGCAGCATTTCCGACAGTTTAGGACACGAGCAGTACTTC. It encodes CASSISDSLGHEQYF. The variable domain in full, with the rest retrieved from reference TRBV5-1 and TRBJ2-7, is KAGVTQTPRYLIKTRGQQVTLSCSPISGHRSVSWYQQTPGQGLQFLFEYFSETQRNKGNFPGRFSGRQFSNSRSEMNVSTLELGDSALYLCASSISDSLGHEQYFGPGTRLTVT.

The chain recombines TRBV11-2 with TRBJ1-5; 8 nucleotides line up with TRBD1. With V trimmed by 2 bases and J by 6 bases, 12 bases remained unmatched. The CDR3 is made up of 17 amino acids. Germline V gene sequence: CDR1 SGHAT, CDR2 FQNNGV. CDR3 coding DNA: TGTGCCAGCAGCTTACTGGGAGGACAGGGAACGGGTCAGCCCCAGCATTTT. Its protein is CASSLLGGQGTGQPQHF.

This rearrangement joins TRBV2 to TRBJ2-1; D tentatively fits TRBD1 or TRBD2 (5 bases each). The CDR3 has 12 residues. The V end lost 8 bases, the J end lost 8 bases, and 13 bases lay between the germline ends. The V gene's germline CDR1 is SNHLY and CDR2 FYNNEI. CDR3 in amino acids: CASYRGSYEQFF. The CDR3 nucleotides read TGTGCCAGCTACCGGGGCTCTTATGAGCAGTTCTTC.